These T cell receptor beta chains were read from a single sample in a study of cytomegalovirus exposure and HLA in healthy donors. Sequencing was performed with immunoSEQ multiplex PCR; in TCRdb, only in-frame clones are kept and a portion is missing. The sample includes around 400,000 clones, 86% of them seen just once. The sequenced material came from PBMCs. Every receptor here comes from a young woman in good health and CMV-seronegative. Both conserved end residues are part of each CDR3. The D gene is left open where the match is weak. Not every row has a clone size; where given, it reads once, few, many or a size class.

TRBJ2-7,TRBV4-2,-,-,15,CASSQGDRSSYEQYF,TGTGCCAGCAGCCAAGGAGACAGGAGCTCCTACGAGCAGTACTTC
TRBJ1-2,TRBV5-6,-,few,13,CASSFGQFYGYTF,TGTGCCAGCAGTTTCGGACAGTTCTATGGCTACACCTTC
TRBJ1-1,TRBV28,TRBD1,-,13,CASSFQGQGEAFF,TGTGCCAGCAGTTTCCAGGGACAGGGTGAAGCTTTCTTT
TRBJ2-1,TRBV6-4,TRBD1,-,15,CASSMGDSSYNEQFF,TGTGCCAGCAGTATGGGGGACAGCTCCTACAATGAGCAGTTCTTC
TRBJ2-1,TRBV10-1,-,-,14,CASSPWESYNEQFF,TGCGCCAGCAGTCCTTGGGAGTCCTACAATGAGCAGTTCTTC
TRBJ2-1,TRBV2,-,-,16,CASRPPDLVSYNEQFF,TGTGCCAGCAGGCCCCCCGATTTAGTTTCCTACAATGAGCAGTTCTTC
TRBJ1-1,TRBV30,-,-,15,CAWSVLGGVNTEAFF,TGTGCCTGGAGTGTACTAGGAGGGGTGAACACTGAAGCTTTCTTT
TRBJ2-7,TRBV9,TRBD1,-,17,CASSPKPGQGDSYEQYF,TGTGCCAGCAGCCCAAAACCGGGACAGGGAGACTCCTACGAGCAGTACTTC
TRBJ2-7,TRBV27,TRBD2,-,17,CASSPVSPAGVSHEQYF,TGTGCCAGCAGTCCAGTCTCCCCAGCGGGAGTATCCCACGAGCAGTACTTC
TRBJ2-5,TRBV5-5,TRBD2,-,15,CASSLAAGGQETQYF,TGTGCCAGCAGCTTGGCAGCGGGAGGGCAGGAGACCCAGTACTTC
TRBJ2-3,TRBV6-1,TRBD2,-,14,CASSDSGGTDTQYF,TGTGCCAGCAGTGACAGCGGGGGCACAGATACGCAGTATTTT
TRBJ1-2,TRBV6-5,-,-,13,CASSLRVRDGYTF,TGTGCCAGCAGTTTGCGGGTGCGCGATGGCTACACCTTC
TRBJ1-1,TRBV5-1,-,-,14,CASSLIRSNTEAFF,TGCGCCAGCAGCTTGATCAGGTCGAACACTGAAGCTTTCTTT
TRBJ2-1,TRBV20-1,TRBD2,-,11,CSAGGTTEQFF,TGCAGTGCGGGAGGGACTACGGAGCAGTTCTTC
TRBJ1-2,TRBV7-9,-,few,11,CASTLRGGYTF,TGTGCCAGCACCTTAAGGGGTGGCTACACCTTC
TRBJ2-1,TRBV27,-,-,13,CASSSEYYNEQFF,TGTGCCAGCTCTAGCGAATACTACAATGAGCAGTTCTTC
TRBJ2-7,TRBV6-1,TRBD2,-,17,CASSEVASGDFSYEQYF,TGTGCCAGCAGTGAAGTTGCTAGCGGAGACTTCTCCTACGAGCAGTACTTC
TRBJ2-2,TRBV2,-,-,14,CARRQKANTGELFF,TGTGCCAGGCGACAGAAAGCGAACACCGGGGAGCTGTTTTTT
TRBJ2-5,TRBV11-2,-,-,15,CASSLAGAPGETQYF,TGTGCCAGCAGCTTAGCCGGAGCCCCCGGAGAGACCCAGTACTTC
TRBJ1-6,TRBV4-1,TRBD1,-,17,CASSRSTGDPGNSPLHF,TGCGCCAGCAGCCGGTCGACAGGGGACCCTGGTAATTCACCCCTCCACTTT
TRBJ2-2,TRBV27,-,-,13,CASSLLYTGELFF,TGTGCCAGCAGCCTCCTATACACCGGGGAGCTGTTTTTT
TRBJ1-2,TRBV28,-,-,15,CASSSGGEGNYGYTF,TGTGCCAGCAGTTCTGGGGGGGAGGGAAACTATGGCTACACCTTC
TRBJ2-3,TRBV28,TRBD1,-,15,CASSHDRARTDTQYF,TGTGCCAGCAGCCATGACAGGGCCCGCACAGATACGCAGTATTTT
TRBJ2-3,TRBV6-5,TRBD2,-,14,CASSYLRLAGSQYF,TGTGCCAGCAGTTACCTCAGACTAGCGGGGAGTCAATATTTT
TRBJ2-1,TRBV10-1,TRBD2,-,15,CASKSGTSGGNEQFF,TGCGCCAGCAAGTCCGGGACTAGCGGGGGCAATGAGCAGTTCTTC
TRBJ2-2,TRBV6-4,-,-,15,CASSAGASTTGELFF,TGTGCCAGCAGTGCTGGGGCCTCGACGACCGGGGAGCTGTTTTTT
TRBJ2-7,TRBV28,-,-,15,CASSPHLALIHEQYF,TGTGCCAGCAGTCCCCACCTAGCGCTCATCCACGAGCAGTACTTC
TRBJ2-3,TRBV7-2,TRBD2,-,14,CASSGLAGTDTQYF,TGTGCCAGCAGTGGACTAGCGGGAACAGATACGCAGTATTTT
TRBJ1-4,TRBV6-1,TRBD1,-,16,CASSDTAGQGSEKLFF,TGTGCCAGCAGTGACACTGCGGGACAGGGTAGTGAAAAACTGTTTTTT
TRBJ1-3,TRBV28,TRBD1,-,16,CASSFDQGGAGNTIYF,TGTGCCAGCAGTTTCGATCAGGGGGGCGCTGGAAACACCATATATTTT
TRBJ2-2,TRBV2,TRBD1,-,14,CASSEEGGRGELFF,TGTGCCAGCAGTGAAGAAGGGGGCCGCGGGGAGCTGTTTTTT
TRBJ2-5,TRBV9,TRBD2,-,15,CASSVFTGGQETQYF,TGTGCCAGCAGCGTTTTTACGGGGGGTCAAGAGACCCAGTACTTC
TRBJ2-1,TRBV29-1,TRBD2,-,15,CSVDAWLAGDNEQFF,TGCAGCGTGGACGCGTGGCTAGCGGGTGACAATGAGCAGTTCTTC
TRBJ2-6,TRBV4-1,TRBD1,-,17,CASSPRAGGSGANVLTF,TGCGCCAGCAGCCCTAGGGCAGGGGGCTCTGGGGCCAACGTCCTGACTTTC
TRBJ2-3,TRBV18,-,-,13,CASSGGATDTQYF,TGTGCCAGCTCGGGCGGGGCCACAGATACGCAGTATTTT
TRBJ2-3,TRBV10-3,TRBD2,few,18,CAITKGGLAGDTGDTQYF,TGTGCCATCACAAAAGGGGGATTAGCGGGAGACACCGGGGATACGCAGTATTTT
TRBJ1-5,TRBV27,-,-,16,CASSHPPVEKRQPQHF,TGTGCCAGCAGTCACCCCCCGGTCGAAAAGAGGCAGCCCCAGCATTTT
TRBJ2-2,TRBV15,-,-,18,CATSRPTPRPMNTGELFF,TGTGCCACCAGCCGGCCAACTCCTAGACCCATGAACACCGGGGAGCTGTTTTTT
TRBJ2-7,TRBV9,-,-,13,CASSARGGYEQYF,TGTGCCAGCAGCGCCCGAGGGGGCTACGAGCAGTACTTC
TRBJ2-1,TRBV18,TRBD1,-,15,CASSTSTGNGNEQFF,TGTGCCAGCTCAACCTCGACAGGGAATGGGAATGAGCAGTTCTTC
TRBJ2-2,TRBV27,TRBD1,once,15,CASRSGTVGTGELFF,TGTGCCAGCAGATCCGGGACAGTCGGCACCGGGGAGCTGTTTTTT
TRBJ1-1,TRBV28,-,-,15,CASSFPTDLNTEAFF,TGTGCCAGCAGTTTCCCGACAGACTTGAACACTGAAGCTTTCTTT
TRBJ2-5,TRBV9,TRBD1,-,13,CASSGQGQETQYF,TGTGCCAGCAGCGGACAGGGCCAAGAGACCCAGTACTTC
TRBJ1-2,TRBV27,TRBD1,few,14,CASSPWTGPWGYTF,TGTGCCAGCAGTCCCTGGACAGGTCCTTGGGGCTACACCTTC
TRBJ2-1,TRBV5-1,-,-,13,CASSLYSGDEQFF,TGCGCCAGCAGCTTGTATTCCGGGGATGAGCAGTTCTTC
TRBJ1-2,TRBV5-1,TRBD1,few,17,CASSLGDRGRWDYGYTF,TGCGCCAGCAGCTTGGGGGACAGGGGGCGCTGGGACTATGGCTACACCTTC
TRBJ1-2,TRBV2,-,few,15,CASSDAPTGYYGYTF,TGTGCCAGCAGTGACGCCCCGACAGGCTACTATGGCTACACCTTC
TRBJ1-1,TRBV28,-,-,14,CASSPPGESTEAFF,TGTGCCAGCAGTCCGCCGGGTGAGAGCACTGAAGCTTTCTTT
TRBJ1-1,TRBV18,-,-,15,CASSRTGTSNTEAFF,TGTGCCAGCTCACGAACCGGGACATCGAACACTGAAGCTTTCTTT
TRBJ1-5,TRBV6-4,-,-,14,CARGPRLWGQPQHF,TGTGCCAGGGGGCCGAGATTGTGGGGTCAGCCCCAGCATTTT
TRBJ1-5,TRBV5-1,TRBD1,-,15,CASSKGQGSNQPQHF,TGCGCCAGCAGCAAAGGACAGGGGAGCAATCAGCCCCAGCATTTT
TRBJ2-2,TRBV2,TRBD2,-,17,CASSVVAGAPNTGELFF,TGTGCCAGCAGTGTAGTAGCGGGGGCCCCGAACACCGGGGAGCTGTTTTTT
TRBJ2-3,TRBV6-5,-,-,15,CASSYSGQSTDTQYF,TGTGCCAGCAGTTACTCGGGGCAGAGCACAGATACGCAGTATTTT
TRBJ1-2,TRBV5-4,-,-,15,CASSQGSAHNYGYTF,TGTGCCAGCAGCCAGGGGTCGGCTCATAACTATGGCTACACCTTC
TRBJ2-2,TRBV5-6,TRBD1,-,14,CASSTGQGSGELFF,TGTGCCAGCAGCACGGGACAGGGCTCCGGGGAGCTGTTTTTT
TRBJ2-1,TRBV2,TRBD2,-,14,CASIETSGYNEQFF,TGTGCCAGCATAGAGACTAGCGGATACAATGAGCAGTTCTTC